The 2 T cell receptor beta chains given below trace back to one sample, sequenced in a study of tumor and adjacent non-tumor tissue in lung cancer. RNA was extracted from bulk tissue without any cell sorting. Distant lung tissue was collected more than 3 cm away from the tumor edge. The library came from three nested PCR rounds adapted from ARM-PCR protocols. TCRdb ran MiXCR on the multiplex PCR reads and lists one entry per CDR3 protein. The sample consists of 80,000 to 100,000 distinct CDR3 sequences, approximately 80% of them appearing once. The sample consisted of distant non-tumor lung tissue. Receptors originate from a man between 60 and 75 years old with small cell lung cancer.

Of note for this clonotype: Compared with germline, one end of the junction differs, possibly owing to a read error. The V and J genes are TRBV7-8 and TRBJ2-5; 8 nucleotides align to TRBD1. The CDR3 covers 13 residues. Per germline, CDR1 SGHVS and CDR2 FQNEAQ. The DNA of the CDR3 is TGTGCCAGGAGCCGAGACAGGGGAGAGACCCAGAACTTC. Protein sequence: CARSRDRGETQNF.

This clonotype was detected many times. This rearrangement joins TRBV28 to TRBJ2-7, with D perhaps TRBD1 (5 bases). Between the trimmed V and J ends, which lost 6 bases and 0 bases, there was a span of 18 bases. The CDR3 is 16 residues long. Germline CDR1 and CDR2: MDHEN and SYDVKM. This CDR3 is CASSIPWGRSSYEQYF. Written as DNA, the CDR3 is TGTGCCAGCAGCATTCCCTGGGGCAGGAGCTCCTACGAGCAGTACTTC.